This paragraph reports one TCR beta chain. In assigning cohorts, the study relied on participant-reported clinical history. From germline, CDR1 is SEHNR and CDR2 FQNEAQ (reference sequence). CDR3 length equals 16 residues. The V and J ends lost 2 bases and 10 bases, in that order; junction bases with no gene match: 11. This record comes from a study of blood T cell repertoires in COVID-19. Sequencing used immunoSEQ multiplex PCR; TCRdb keeps in-frame clones, though not all of them. The repertoire has about 200,000 clones, 86% of them found once; the top ten carry 5.6%. This TCR came from a man aged 35 to 55 with acute COVID-19. What was sequenced was PBMCs or T cells enriched from blood (not recorded which). The rearrangement joins TRBV7-9 to TRBJ2-1; 10 bases are a match to TRBD2. For the CDR3, the DNA is TGTGCCAGCAGCTTATTCACCGGGACTAGCGAATACGAGCAGTTCTTC. Its translation: CASSLFTGTSEYEQFF.